Below, 27 T cell receptor beta chains from the same sample are listed, as sequenced in a study of PD-1 blockade in classical Hodgkin lymphoma. Sequenced by immunoSEQ multiplex PCR; TCRdb stores in-frame clones only, minus some. The sample includes about 58,000 clones, 88% of them seen just once. Every single patient, without exception, relapsed after autologous stem cell transplantation, and brentuximab vedotin exposure varied. This specimen was peripheral blood mononuclear cells (PBMCs), taken before the second cycle of nivolumab. These receptors came from a human donor with classical Hodgkin lymphoma.

The rearrangement joins TRBV6-1 to TRBJ1-2, with D possibly being TRBD1 (5 bases). CDR3 length: 12 amino acids. V dropped 6 bases and J dropped 4 bases, with 9 bases sitting between them. Germline-derived CDR1 and CDR2 are MNHNS and SASEGT. CDR3 DNA: TGTGCCAGCAGCAGGACACCCTATGGCTACACCTTC. Its protein is CASSRTPYGYTF.

The V and J genes are TRBV5-1 and TRBJ1-1; D is possibly TRBD1 (5 bases). The V and J ends lost 0 bases and 2 bases respectively, with 11 bases between them. Germline lookup yields CDR1 SGHRS and CDR2 YFSETQ. CDR3 length: 15 amino acids. The CDR3 DNA sequence: TGCGCCAGCAGCTTGGCCCCGGGACCTAACACTGAAGCTTTCTTT. It translates to CASSLAPGPNTEAFF. Combining the CDR3 with reference TRBV5-1 and TRBJ1-1 gives the whole variable domain KAGVTQTPRYLIKTRGQQVTLSCSPISGHRSVSWYQQTPGQGLQFLFEYFSETQRNKGNFPGRFSGRQFSNSRSEMNVSTLELGDSALYLCASSLAPGPNTEAFFGQGTRLTVV.

V gene TRBV6-5 combines with J gene TRBJ1-1, with 7 bases lining up with TRBD1. V shed 6 bases and J 5 bases; nucleotides not matched to a gene: 3. The CDR3 spans 12 residues. The V gene's germline CDR1 is MNHEY and CDR2 SVGAGI. The CDR3 region has the DNA TGTGCCAGCAGCGACAGGGTTACTGAAGCTTTCTTT. Protein product: CASSDRVTEAFF.

V usage is TRBV7-9 and J usage is TRBJ1-5; TRBD1 aligns across 8 bases. V shed 3 bases, J shed 5 bases, and the junction held 6 bases outside the gene matches. Per germline, CDR1 SEHNR and CDR2 FQNEAQ (reference sequence). The length of the CDR3 is 15 residues. CDR3 protein: CASSFWTGMHQPQHF. The CDR3 region has the DNA TGTGCCAGCAGCTTCTGGACAGGGATGCATCAGCCCCAGCATTTT.

This clone was counted a few times. The rearrangement joins TRBV4-2 to TRBJ1-1; TRBD1 aligns across 8 bases. With V trimmed by 4 bases and J by 0 bases, 7 bases remained unmatched. The germline gives CDR1 LGHNA, CDR2 YNFKEQ. CDR3 size: 16 residues. In DNA, the CDR3 is TGTGCCAGCAGCCCGGGACAGGATTTCATGAACACTGAAGCTTTCTTT. Translating it yields CASSPGQDFMNTEAFF.

This chain uses TRBV6-5 with TRBJ2-1, with D perhaps matching TRBD2 (6 bases). This CDR3 is built from 13 residues. The ends were cut back, 0 bases at V and 7 bases at J, with 7 bases in the middle. Per the germline V gene, CDR1 is MNHEY and CDR2 is SVGAGI. The DNA of the CDR3 is TGTGCCAGCAGTTACTCGGAGGGAAATGAGCAGTTCTTC. Protein: CASSYSEGNEQFF.

The chain joins TRBV6-5 to TRBJ2-4; tentative D call: TRBD2 (6 bases). V lost 0 bases and J 0 bases, leaving 9 bases between the germline ends. CDR3 length: 16 amino acids. CDR1 is MNHEY and CDR2 is SVGAGI in the germline V gene. CDR3 residues: CASSYSQGLAKNIQYF. Here the CDR3 DNA reads TGTGCCAGCAGTTACTCGCAGGGACTAGCCAAAAACATTCAGTACTTC.

The CDR3 is CASSLAGGPYEQYF. The CDR3 nucleotides read TGTGCCAGCAGCTTAGCCGGGGGACCTTACGAGCAGTACTTC. V usage is TRBV11-2 and J usage is TRBJ2-7, with D tentatively TRBD2 (6 bases). Germline values: CDR1 SGHAT, CDR2 FQNNGV. Trimming removed 1 base from V and 4 bases from J, with 11 bases in between. This CDR3 has 14 amino acids.

The genes are TRBV5-3 and TRBJ2-7; the D gene is possibly TRBD1 (6 bases). TRBV5-3 is classed as an ORF, of uncertain function. There are 17 residues in the CDR3. Trimming removed 4 bases at V and 2 bases at J, with 22 bases between. The CDR3 sequence is CARSHETRTVPTYEQYF. CDR3 nucleotide sequence: TGTGCCAGAAGCCATGAAACACGGACAGTCCCCACCTACGAGCAGTACTTC.

This chain connects TRBV5-1 to TRBJ1-4, with D possibly matching TRBD1 (6 bases). This CDR3 is 14 amino acids long. Deletions cut 4 bases from V and 4 bases from J, with 11 bases between. Germline V gives CDR1 SGHRS, CDR2 YFSETQ. The CDR3 region has the DNA TGCGCCAGCAGCGCCGGGACAAGTAATGAAAAACTGTTTTTT. Its protein product is CASSAGTSNEKLFF.

The chain recombines TRBV7-9 with TRBJ2-3, with unresolved D. Germline V gene sequence: CDR1 SEHNR, CDR2 FQNEAQ (reference sequence). The germline V and J ends were trimmed by 6 bases and 0 bases, with 4 bases remaining between them. This CDR3 contains 12 residues. The CDR3 DNA is TGTGCCAGCAGGGCTAGCACAGATACGCAGTATTTT. It is translated as CASRASTDTQYF.

This rearrangement joins TRBV5-1 to TRBJ1-1, with TRBD1 identical over 9 bases. With 2 bases clipped from V and 6 bases from J, the junction kept 5 bases outside the gene matches. Germline loops: CDR1 SGHRS, CDR2 YFSETQ. The CDR3 contains 14 residues. Here the CDR3 reads CASSFGQGRPEAFF. The DNA of the CDR3 is TGCGCCAGCAGCTTCGGACAGGGGAGGCCTGAAGCTTTCTTT.

The chain combines TRBV19 with TRBJ1-5; TRBD1 aligns across 8 bases. The CDR3 runs 15 residues. Germline-derived CDR1 and CDR2 are LNHDA and SQIVND (reference sequence). With 6 bases clipped from V and 4 bases from J, the junction kept 8 bases outside the gene matches. The CDR3 DNA sequence: TGTGCCAGTAGGGCCTGGGGACAGGCGAATCAGCCCCAGCATTTT. This gives the protein CASRAWGQANQPQHF.

The V call is TRBV28, the J call TRBJ2-3; 11 nucleotides align to TRBD2. Trimming took 9 bases from V and 2 from J; bases not matched to a gene: 7. The CDR3 runs 15 residues. Germline CDR1 reads MDHEN; CDR2 reads SYDVKM. This CDR3 is CASRLAGRITDTQYF. Here the CDR3 DNA reads TGTGCCAGTAGACTAGCGGGGAGAATCACAGATACGCAGTATTTT.

The chain has TRBV7-9 and TRBJ1-4, with D tentatively TRBD1 (5 bases). Germline V CDR1 and CDR2: SEHNR, FQNEAQ (reference sequence). The CDR3 contains 16 residues. V was pared by 0 bases and J by 7 bases, with 15 bases between. CDR3: CASSLAGRGIGEKLFF. CDR3 bases: TGTGCCAGCAGCTTAGCCGGGCGGGGGATAGGTGAAAAACTGTTTTTT.

This CDR3 reads CASRTQGNTEAFF. CDR3 in DNA: TGCGCCAGCAGAACTCAGGGGAACACTGAAGCTTTCTTT. The chain couples TRBV5-1 to TRBJ1-1, with a weak D call TRBD1 (5 bases). This CDR3 has 13 amino acids. Germline lookup yields CDR1 SGHRS and CDR2 YFSETQ. V lost 5 bases and J 1 base, leaving 9 bases between the germline ends. The full variable domain, rest sourced from reference TRBV5-1 and TRBJ1-1, is KAGVTQTPRYLIKTRGQQVTLSCSPISGHRSVSWYQQTPGQGLQFLFEYFSETQRNKGNFPGRFSGRQFSNSRSEMNVSTLELGDSALYLCASRTQGNTEAFFGQGTRLTVV.

The J gene is TRBJ1-5, the V gene TRBV6-1; TRBD1 agrees at 8 bases. V shed 6 bases and J 4 bases; nucleotides not matched to a gene: 5. The CDR3 is made up of 14 amino acids. Germline CDR1 MNHNS, CDR2 SASEGT. CDR3: CASSETGGNQPQHF. CDR3 DNA sequence: TGTGCCAGCAGCGAAACAGGGGGTAATCAGCCCCAGCATTTT.

A word on this clone: Other nucleotide sequences from this sample produce the same CDR3. In DNA, the CDR3 is TGCGCCAGCAGCTCCGGGGGGGGCACCGGGGAGCTGTTTTTT. Translation: CASSSGGGTGELFF. This chain uses TRBV5-1 with TRBJ2-2, with TRBD2 matching over 8 bases. Germline values: CDR1 SGHRS, CDR2 YFSETQ. The junction had 2 bases not matched to a gene; V was cut back by 3 bases and J by 4 bases. The CDR3 contains 14 residues.

The chain joins TRBV2 to TRBJ1-2; 9 bases agree with TRBD1. The CDR3 covers 14 residues. CDR1 and CDR2 from the germline V gene are SNHLY and FYNNEI. V lost 4 bases and J lost 8; bases outside the gene matches: 8. The CDR3 reads CASSVTRTGEGYTF. In DNA, the CDR3 is TGTGCCAGCAGTGTTACCCGGACAGGGGAAGGCTACACCTTC.

As DNA, the CDR3 is TGTGCCAGCAGTGAGGAACCTCGAGGATGGGAGCTGTTTTTT. The encoded protein is CASSEEPRGWELFF. V is TRBV6-1 and J is TRBJ2-2; D ambiguous. CDR3 length: 14 amino acids. Per germline, CDR1 MNHNS and CDR2 SASEGT. The ends were cut back, 3 bases at V and 9 bases at J, with 14 bases in the middle.

This chain joins TRBV7-9 and TRBJ2-3, with a possible D match to TRBD1 (5 bases). Germline V gene data show CDR1 as SEHNR and CDR2 as FQNEAQ (reference sequence). CDR3 length: 16 amino acids. Trimming removed 1 base at V and 3 bases at J, with 14 bases between. The CDR3 nucleotides are TGTGCCAGCAGCTTAGATTGGCCAGGGAAGACAGATACGCAGTATTTT. Translating gives CASSLDWPGKTDTQYF. The complete variable domain, with remaining parts taken from reference TRBV7-9 and TRBJ2-3, reads DTGVSQNPRHKITKRGQNVTFRCDPISEHNRLYWYRQTLGQGPEFLTYFQNEAQLEKSRLLSDRFSAERPKGSFSTLEIQRTEQGDSAMYLCASSLDWPGKTDTQYFGPGTRLTVL.

This clone was found a few times. This chain connects TRBV6-5 to TRBJ1-2; possibly TRBD1 for D (5 bases). Germline loops: CDR1 MNHEY, CDR2 SVGAGI. The CDR3 loop spans 13 amino acids. V was clipped by 8 bases and J by 4 bases, with 14 bases between them. CDR3 protein: CASGKGFSYGYTF. In nucleotides, the CDR3 is TGTGCCAGCGGAAAGGGGTTCAGCTATGGCTACACCTTC.

In DNA form, the CDR3 reads TGTGCCAGCAGCGCCCAGGGGGCTACGAACGAGCAGTACTTC. Its protein is CASSAQGATNEQYF. The chain is built from TRBV9 and TRBJ2-7, with TRBD1 matching over 8 bases. The CDR3 has 14 amino acids. Trimming at V came to 3 bases and at J to 5 bases, leaving 7 bases not matched to a gene. Germline V lookup: CDR1 SGDLS, CDR2 YYNGEE.

The V gene is TRBV5-1, the J gene TRBJ2-3, with D uncertain. The V gene's germline CDR1 is SGHRS and CDR2 YFSETQ. There are 15 residues in the CDR3. V was pared by 0 bases and J by 3 bases, with 11 bases between. The CDR3 region has the DNA TGCGCCAGCAGCTTGGCCCCCCCGCGGACAGATACGCAGTATTTT. Encoded protein: CASSLAPPRTDTQYF.

This chain connects TRBV30 to TRBJ1-5; 10 positions agree with TRBD1. The CDR3 covers 14 residues. Germline loops: CDR1 GTSNPN, CDR2 SVGIG (reference sequence). Unmatched junction bases numbered 5, after V lost 2 bases and J lost 7 bases. The CDR3 DNA follows: TGTGCCTGGAGTAAGACAGGGGGCAGCCAGCCCCAGCATTTT. Amino acids: CAWSKTGGSQPQHF.

The V call is TRBV5-1, the J call TRBJ2-2; TRBD2 might be the D (5 bases). CDR1 SGHRS and CDR2 YFSETQ come from the germline V gene. The CDR3 is made up of 15 amino acids. Trimming removed 0 bases from V and 3 bases from J, with 9 bases in between. The CDR3: CASSLAGMDTGELFF. CDR3 coding DNA: TGCGCCAGCAGCTTGGCCGGGATGGACACCGGGGAGCTGTTTTTT. Variable domain in full (rest from reference TRBV5-1 and TRBJ2-2): KAGVTQTPRYLIKTRGQQVTLSCSPISGHRSVSWYQQTPGQGLQFLFEYFSETQRNKGNFPGRFSGRQFSNSRSEMNVSTLELGDSALYLCASSLAGMDTGELFFGEGSRLTVL.

The chain joins TRBV5-1 to TRBJ2-3; TRBD2 matches at 9 bases. CDR1 is SGHRS and CDR2 is YFSETQ in the germline V gene. CDR3 length equals 16 residues. The ends lost 1 base at V and 3 bases at J; junction bases unmatched: 6. The CDR3 sequence is CASSLYSGGATDTQYF. For the CDR3, the DNA is TGCGCCAGCAGCTTGTATAGCGGGGGAGCGACAGATACGCAGTATTTT.